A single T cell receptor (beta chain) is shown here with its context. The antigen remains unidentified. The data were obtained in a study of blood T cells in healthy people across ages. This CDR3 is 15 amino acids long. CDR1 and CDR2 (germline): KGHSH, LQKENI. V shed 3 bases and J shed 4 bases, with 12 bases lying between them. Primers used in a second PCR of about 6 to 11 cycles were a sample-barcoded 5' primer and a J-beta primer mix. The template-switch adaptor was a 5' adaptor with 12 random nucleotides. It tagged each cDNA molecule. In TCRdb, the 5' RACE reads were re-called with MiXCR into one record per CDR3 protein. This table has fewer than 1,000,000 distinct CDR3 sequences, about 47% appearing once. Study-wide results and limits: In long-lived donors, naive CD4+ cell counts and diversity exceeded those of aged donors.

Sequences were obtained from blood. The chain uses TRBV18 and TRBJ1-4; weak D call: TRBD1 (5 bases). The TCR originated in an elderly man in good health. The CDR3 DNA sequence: TGTGCCAGCTCACCCCTCGGACACGTTAATGAAAAACTGTTTTTT. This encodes CASSPLGHVNEKLFF. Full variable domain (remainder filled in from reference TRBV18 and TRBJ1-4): NAGVMQNPRHLVRRRGQEARLRCSPMKGHSHVYWYRQLPEEGLKFMVYLQKENIIDESGMPKERFSAEFPKEGPSILRIQQVVRGDSAAYFCASSPLGHVNEKLFFGSGTQLSVL.